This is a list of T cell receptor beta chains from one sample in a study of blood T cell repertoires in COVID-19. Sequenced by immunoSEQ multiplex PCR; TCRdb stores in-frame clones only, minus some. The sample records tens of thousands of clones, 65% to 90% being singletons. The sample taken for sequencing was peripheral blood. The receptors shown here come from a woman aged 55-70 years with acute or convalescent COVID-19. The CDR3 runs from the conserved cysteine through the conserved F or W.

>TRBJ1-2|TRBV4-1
CASSQDQGVGSYTF
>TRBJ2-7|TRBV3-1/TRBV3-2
CASSHGDRVRSEQYF
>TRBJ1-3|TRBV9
CASSVGSSGNTIYF
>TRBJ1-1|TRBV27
CASSFGAENTEAFF
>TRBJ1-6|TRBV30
CAWTRQGNPNSPLHF
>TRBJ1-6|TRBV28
CASSPGLNSPLHF
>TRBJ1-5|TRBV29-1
CSVTTGVDQPQHF
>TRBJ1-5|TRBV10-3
CAISDLRQGSDMEPQHF
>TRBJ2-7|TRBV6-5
CASGAPSYEQYF
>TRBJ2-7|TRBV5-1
CASSFTGSNSYEQYF
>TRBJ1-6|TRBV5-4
CASSFVPGDNSPLHF
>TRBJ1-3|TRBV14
CASSQDGRAGNTIYF
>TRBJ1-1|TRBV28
CATRVTLTEAFF
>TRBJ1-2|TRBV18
CASSPRLNGPANYGYTF
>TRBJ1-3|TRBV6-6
CASSYTAGGTIYF
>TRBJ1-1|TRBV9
CASSPRQILNTEAFF
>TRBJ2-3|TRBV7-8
CASTWERGADTQYF
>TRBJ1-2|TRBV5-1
CASSLGGDANYGYTF
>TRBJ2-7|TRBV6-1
CASSEPGVLSYEQYF
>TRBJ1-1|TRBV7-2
CASSPTGFWGTEAFF
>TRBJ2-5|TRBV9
CASSPEYLREAQYF
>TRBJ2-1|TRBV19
CASTAGTGWSYNEQFF